One sample yielded the 25 T cell receptor beta chains listed below, sequenced in a study of blood T cell repertoires in COVID-19. Sequencing was performed with immunoSEQ multiplex PCR; in TCRdb, only in-frame clones are kept and a portion is missing. The repertoire has around 300,000 clones, 85% of them found once; the top ten carry under 3%. Sample: PBMCs or T cells enriched from blood (not recorded which). The receptors come from a woman aged 45-65 years who had recovered from COVID-19.

The chain has TRBV5-1 and TRBJ1-1; TRBD1 is a possible D gene (6 bases). The germline V gene has CDR1 SGHRS and CDR2 YFSETQ. Trimming cost V 5 bases and J 1 base, with 12 bases left between them. The CDR3 totals 14 residues. In DNA form, the CDR3 reads TGCGCCAGCAGTGGGACAATTTCGAACACTGAAGCTTTCTTT. Translated, it gives CASSGTISNTEAFF.

V is TRBV5-1 and J is TRBJ1-2; the D gene is possibly TRBD1 (6 bases). The CDR3 contains 15 residues. Per germline, CDR1 SGHRS and CDR2 YFSETQ. V gave up 4 bases and J gave up 6 bases, with 19 bases separating them. As DNA, the CDR3 is TGCGCCAGCAGCGTAGAGGACAGCCTGGGCGATGGCTACACCTTC. Translating gives CASSVEDSLGDGYTF.

The chain employs TRBV28 and TRBJ2-3; TRBD1 agrees at 10 bases. The ends lost 5 bases at V and 3 bases at J; junction bases unmatched: 8. Germline values: CDR1 MDHEN, CDR2 SYDVKM. This CDR3 is 16 amino acids long. CDR3 bases: TGTGCCAGCAGTGACGAAAGGACAGGGGGGACAGATACGCAGTATTTT. Its translation: CASSDERTGGTDTQYF. Complete variable domain (other parts from reference TRBV28 and TRBJ2-3): DVKVTQSSRYLVKRTGEKVFLECVQDMDHENMFWYRQDPGLGLRLIYFSYDVKMKEKGDIPEGYSVSREKKERFSLILESASTNQTSMYLCASSDERTGGTDTQYFGPGTRLTVL.

The chain carries TRBV12-3 or TRBV12-4 and TRBJ1-3; possibly TRBD1 for D (6 bases). This CDR3 is 13 amino acids long. Trimming took off 6 bases at V and 4 bases at J, with 10 bases between the two ends. Written as DNA, the CDR3 is TGTGCCAGCAGCGCTGGACAGGGAAACACCATATATTTT. Residues: CASSAGQGNTIYF.

The DNA of the CDR3 is TGCGCCAGCAGCCAGACTCAGGGTGCTGGCAATCAGCCCCAGCATTTT. Protein sequence: CASSQTQGAGNQPQHF. The J gene is TRBJ1-5, the V gene TRBV4-3, with D perhaps matching TRBD1 (5 bases). The germline CDR1 and CDR2 sequences are LGHNA and YSLEER. The V end was cut by 3 bases, the J end by 2 bases, with 14 bases between. CDR3 size: 16 residues.

J is TRBJ1-5 and V is TRBV7-2; D is unresolved. The CDR3 consists of 14 residues. The V end was cut by 5 bases, the J end by 1 base, with 9 bases between. Per the germline V gene, CDR1 is SGHTA and CDR2 is FQGNSA. CDR3 region: CASSTQRSNQPQHF. The DNA for the CDR3 is TGTGCCAGCAGCACCCAACGGAGCAATCAGCCCCAGCATTTT.

This chain connects TRBV6-2 or TRBV6-3 to TRBJ2-5, with D perhaps TRBD2 (5 bases). The CDR3 length is 14 residues. The V end lost 5 bases, the J end lost 1 base, and 11 bases lay between the germline ends. Germline assignment: CDR1 MNHEY and CDR2 SVGEGT. CDR3 protein: CASSRGLFQETQYF. The CDR3 DNA follows: TGTGCCAGCAGTCGGGGTTTATTCCAAGAGACCCAGTACTTC.

This clone was counted only a few times. The genes are TRBV30 and TRBJ1-2; maybe TRBD1 (5 bases). With 4 bases removed from V and 7 bases from J, the gap between germline ends came to 16 bases. The CDR3 consists of 13 residues. Germline V gene sequence: CDR1 GTSNPN, CDR2 SVGIG (reference sequence). CDR3 protein: CAWIWGGDSGYTF. The CDR3 DNA follows: TGTGCCTGGATCTGGGGGGGGGATTCTGGCTACACCTTC.

J is TRBJ1-2 and V is TRBV6-6; the D gene is possibly TRBD1 (5 bases). Germline V gives CDR1 MNHNY, CDR2 SVGAGI (reference sequence). V was clipped by 0 bases and J by 5 bases, with 13 bases between them. The CDR3 is made up of 15 amino acids. The CDR3 here is CASSYSEGSSYGYTF. For the CDR3, the DNA is TGTGCCAGCAGTTACTCGGAGGGGTCCTCTTATGGCTACACCTTC.

The CDR3 DNA reads as TGCAGCGGAGGACAGGGGGTGGGTTCGGGTGGCTACACCTTC. It codes for CSGGQGVGSGGYTF. The rearrangement joins TRBV29-1 to TRBJ1-2; 10 bases match TRBD1. From germline, CDR1 is SQVTM and CDR2 ANQGSEA. Germline trimming cut 7 bases from V and 7 bases from J; bases unmatched to any gene: 12. This CDR3 is 14 amino acids long.

The rearrangement links TRBV6-5 to TRBJ1-2; 7 positions agree with TRBD1. The CDR3 has 14 residues. V shed 0 bases, J shed 4 bases, and the junction held 2 bases outside the gene matches. In germline, CDR1 is MNHEY, CDR2 SVGAGI. CDR3 DNA sequence: TGTGCCAGCAGTTACTCGGGACAGTTCTATGGCTACACCTTC. Amino acids: CASSYSGQFYGYTF.

The J gene is TRBJ2-1, the V gene TRBV23-1; 7 nucleotides match TRBD1. TRBV23-1 is placed among ORFs of uncertain function. This CDR3 region has 19 residues. The junction had 14 bases not matched to a gene; V was cut back by 3 bases and J by 0 bases. The CDR3 is CASSHQPWGQQGSYNEQFF. As DNA, the CDR3 is TGCGCCAGCAGTCACCAACCTTGGGGACAGCAAGGCTCCTACAATGAGCAGTTCTTC.

The rearrangement links TRBV18 to TRBJ2-1; no clear D. Germline CDR1 reads KGHSH; CDR2 reads LQKENI. The CDR3 is 16 amino acids. V was pared by 2 bases and J by 0 bases, with 11 bases between. This CDR3 reads CASSPGRGSSYNEQFF. The CDR3 DNA sequence: TGTGCCAGCTCACCAGGAAGAGGAAGCTCCTACAATGAGCAGTTCTTC.

The chain carries TRBV29-1 and TRBJ2-1; 7 bases agree with TRBD1. Germline loops: CDR1 SQVTM, CDR2 ANQGSEA. The J segment lost 4 bases and the V segment lost 7 bases, leaving 7 bases of the junction unmatched. The CDR3 sequence is 13 residues long. CDR3 protein: CSGTGTAYNEQFF. The DNA for the CDR3 is TGCAGCGGGACCGGGACAGCATACAATGAGCAGTTCTTC.

Comment on this clone: Other DNA sequences in the sample encode the same CDR3. The rearrangement links TRBV7-8 to TRBJ2-1, with 7 bases lining up with TRBD1. This CDR3 region has 15 residues. V gave up 4 bases and J gave up 1 base; unmatched junction bases: 4. The germline gives CDR1 SGHVS, CDR2 FQNEAQ. This CDR3 reads CASSSNRGSYNEQFF. The DNA of the CDR3 is TGTGCCAGCAGCTCGAACAGGGGTTCCTACAATGAGCAGTTCTTC.

This clone was detected only a few times. The genes are TRBV9 and TRBJ1-2, with 7 bases lining up with TRBD1. Germline trimming cut 3 bases from V and 7 bases from J; bases unmatched to any gene: 6. This CDR3 comprises 13 residues. Germline V lookup: CDR1 SGDLS, CDR2 YYNGEE. The CDR3 spells CASSERDRAGYTF. Here the CDR3 DNA reads TGTGCCAGCAGCGAGAGGGACAGAGCTGGCTACACCTTC.

The chain combines TRBV5-4 with TRBJ2-1; 8 nucleotides line up with TRBD2. The CDR3 covers 16 residues. In germline, CDR1 is SGHNT, CDR2 YYREEE (reference sequence). V was pared by 4 bases and J by 12 bases, with 18 bases of the junction left unmatched. The CDR3 loop is CASSPGSGVAGRGQFF. As DNA, the CDR3 is TGTGCCAGCAGCCCCGGCTCGGGGGTAGCGGGACGGGGGCAGTTCTTC. The full variable domain, its missing parts supplied by reference TRBV5-4 and TRBJ2-1, is ETGVTQSPTHLIKTRGQQVTLRCSSQSGHNTVSWYQQALGQGPQFIFQYYREEENGRGNFPPRFSGLQFPNYSSELNVNALELDDSALYLCASSPGSGVAGRGQFFGPGTRLTVL.

The genes are TRBV27 and TRBJ2-4; D may be TRBD1 (5 bases). The CDR3 runs 15 residues. CDR1 and CDR2 (germline): MNHEY, SMNVEV (reference sequence). V lost 0 bases and J lost 6, with 12 bases in between. The CDR3 nucleotides read TGTGCCAGCAGTTTATCGAAAGGGGATGGAAACATTCAGTACTTC. Translating gives CASSLSKGDGNIQYF.

This clone was seen ten or more times. The chain carries TRBV19 and TRBJ1-2; 9 bases are a match to TRBD1. The CDR3 loop spans 15 amino acids. Unmatched junction bases numbered 3, after V lost 3 bases and J lost 1 base. CDR1 LNHDA and CDR2 SQIVND come from the germline V gene (reference sequence). CDR3 sequence (DNA): TGTGCCAGTAGTATGGGACAGGGAGGTAACTATGGCTACACCTTC. Translated: CASSMGQGGNYGYTF.

CDR3 sequence: CASSSGDYNEQFF. The DNA for the CDR3 is TGTGCCAGCAGTTCGGGGGACTACAATGAGCAGTTCTTC. The rearrangement joins TRBV11-3 to TRBJ2-1, with a weak D call TRBD2 (6 bases). Germline V gives CDR1 SGHNT, CDR2 YENEEA. V lost 6 bases and J 3 bases, leaving 9 bases between the germline ends. The CDR3 spans 13 residues. Supplemented by reference TRBV11-3 and TRBJ2-1, the full variable domain reads EAGVVQSPRYKIIEKKQPVAFWCNPISGHNTLYWYLQNLGQGPELLIRYENEEAVDDSQLPKDRFSAERLKGVDSTLKIQPAELGDSAVYLCASSSGDYNEQFFGPGTRLTVL.

J is TRBJ2-5 and V is TRBV19; the match to TRBD1 covers 9 bases. V was clipped by 6 bases and J by 5 bases; unmatched bases: 4. Germline CDR1 and CDR2: LNHDA and SQIVND (reference sequence). This CDR3 contains 13 residues. CDR3 sequence (DNA): TGTGCCAGTAGGGACAGGGGATTGGAGACCCAGTACTTC. Protein: CASRDRGLETQYF.

This clone was counted once. V gene TRBV12-3 or TRBV12-4 combines with J gene TRBJ1-1; D might be TRBD1 (5 bases). The CDR3 length is 11 residues. V gave up 1 base and J gave up 8 bases, with 5 bases separating them. The CDR3 DNA sequence: TGTGCCAGCAGTTTAGACAGGGAAGCTTTCTTT. It translates to CASSLDREAFF.

The J gene is TRBJ2-5, the V gene TRBV7-2; 11 bases match TRBD1. V dropped 1 base and J dropped 7; count of bases not matched to a gene: 2. CDR3 length: 14 residues. Germline CDR1 is SGHTA and CDR2 is FQGNSA. Here the CDR3 reads CASSLEGQGVTQYF. Here the CDR3 DNA reads TGTGCCAGCAGCTTAGAGGGACAGGGGGTGACCCAGTACTTC.

V gene TRBV11-2 combines with J gene TRBJ2-2; D uncertain. The CDR3 sequence is 14 residues long. Trimming removed 0 bases from V and 6 bases from J, with 8 bases in between. Germline V CDR1 and CDR2: SGHAT, FQNNGV. This CDR3 reads CASSLERGAGELFF. As DNA, the CDR3 is TGTGCCAGCAGCTTAGAGAGAGGCGCCGGGGAGCTGTTTTTT.

The gene calls are TRBV6-5 and TRBJ2-1, with D perhaps matching TRBD2 (5 bases). Per the germline V gene, CDR1 is MNHEY and CDR2 is SVGAGI. Trimming shortened V by 2 bases and J by 0 bases, and 11 bases separated the two germline ends. The CDR3 loop spans 16 amino acids. The CDR3 here is CASSYAKGSSYNEQFF. Here the CDR3 DNA reads TGTGCCAGCAGTTACGCCAAAGGGAGCTCCTACAATGAGCAGTTCTTC.